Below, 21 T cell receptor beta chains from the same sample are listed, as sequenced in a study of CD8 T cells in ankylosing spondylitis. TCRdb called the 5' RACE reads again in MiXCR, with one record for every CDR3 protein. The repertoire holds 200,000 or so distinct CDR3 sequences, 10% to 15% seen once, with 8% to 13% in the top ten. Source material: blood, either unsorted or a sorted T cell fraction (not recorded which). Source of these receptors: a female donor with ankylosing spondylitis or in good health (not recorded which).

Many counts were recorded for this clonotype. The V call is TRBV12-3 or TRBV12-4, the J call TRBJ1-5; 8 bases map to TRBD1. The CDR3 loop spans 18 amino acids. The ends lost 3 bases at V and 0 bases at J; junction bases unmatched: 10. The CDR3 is CASSFLDRVSFSNQPQHF. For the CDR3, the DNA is TGTGCCAGCAGTTTTTTGGACAGGGTATCCTTTAGCAATCAGCCCCAGCATTTT.

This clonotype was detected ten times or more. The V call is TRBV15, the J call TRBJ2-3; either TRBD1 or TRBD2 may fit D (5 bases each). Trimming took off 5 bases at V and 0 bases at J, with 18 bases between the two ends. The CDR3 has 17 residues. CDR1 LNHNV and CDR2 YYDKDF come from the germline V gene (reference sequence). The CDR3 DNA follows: TGTGCCACCAGCCCTGACGGGGCTGCGGGTAGCACAGATACGCAGTATTTT. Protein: CATSPDGAAGSTDTQYF.

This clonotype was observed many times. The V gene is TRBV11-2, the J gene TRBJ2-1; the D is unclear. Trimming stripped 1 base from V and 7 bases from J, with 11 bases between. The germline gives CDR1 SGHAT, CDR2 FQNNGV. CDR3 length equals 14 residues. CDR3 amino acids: CASSLVVRTNEQFF. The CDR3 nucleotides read TGTGCCAGCAGCTTAGTCGTGAGGACGAATGAGCAGTTCTTC.

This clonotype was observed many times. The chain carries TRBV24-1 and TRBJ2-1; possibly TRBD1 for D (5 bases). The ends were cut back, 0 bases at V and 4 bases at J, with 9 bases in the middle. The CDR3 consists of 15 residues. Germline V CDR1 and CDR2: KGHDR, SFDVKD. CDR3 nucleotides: TGTGCCACCAGTGATTTGTTGGACAAGTACAATGAGCAGTTCTTC. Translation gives CATSDLLDKYNEQFF.

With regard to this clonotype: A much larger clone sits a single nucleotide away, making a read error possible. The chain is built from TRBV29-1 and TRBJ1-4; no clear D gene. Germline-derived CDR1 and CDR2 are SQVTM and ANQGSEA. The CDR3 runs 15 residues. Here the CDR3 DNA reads TGCTGCGTTGTCGGGCAGGACGCAACTAATGAAAAACTGTTTTTT. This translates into CCVVGQDATNEKLFF.

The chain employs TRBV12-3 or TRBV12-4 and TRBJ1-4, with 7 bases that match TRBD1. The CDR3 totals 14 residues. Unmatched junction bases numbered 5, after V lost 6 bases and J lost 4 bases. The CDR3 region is CASRLTGSNEKLFF. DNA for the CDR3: TGTGCCAGCAGGCTGACAGGGAGTAATGAAAAACTGTTTTTT.

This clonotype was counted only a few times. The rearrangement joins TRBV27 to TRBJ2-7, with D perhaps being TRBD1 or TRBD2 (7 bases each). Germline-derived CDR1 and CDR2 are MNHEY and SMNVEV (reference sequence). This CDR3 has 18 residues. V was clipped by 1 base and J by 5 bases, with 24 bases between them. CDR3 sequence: CASSLLGTAAGEWDEQYF. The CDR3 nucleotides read TGTGCCAGCAGTTTATTAGGGACAGCTGCGGGGGAGTGGGACGAGCAGTACTTC.

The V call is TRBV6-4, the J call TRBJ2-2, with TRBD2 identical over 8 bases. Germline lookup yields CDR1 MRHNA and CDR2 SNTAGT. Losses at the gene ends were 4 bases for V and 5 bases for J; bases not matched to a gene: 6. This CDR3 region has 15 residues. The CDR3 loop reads CASSGTGGPTGELFF. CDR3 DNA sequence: TGTGCCAGCAGTGGGACGGGAGGGCCGACCGGGGAGCTGTTTTTT.

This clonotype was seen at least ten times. DNA of the CDR3: TGCGCCAGCAGCTTGGAGCTGGGGAGCGAAAAACTGTTTTTT. It yields the protein CASSLELGSEKLFF. V usage is TRBV5-1 and J usage is TRBJ1-4, with no clear D. Trimming removed 0 bases at V and 8 bases at J, with 11 bases between. This CDR3 has 14 amino acids. Germline lookup yields CDR1 SGHRS and CDR2 YFSETQ.

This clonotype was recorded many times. The CDR3 sequence is CASSRSEASGSYEQFF. The CDR3 DNA reads as TGTGCCAGCAGCCGTAGCGAGGCTAGCGGGAGCTATGAGCAGTTCTTC. This rearrangement joins TRBV11-3 to TRBJ2-1, with 10 bases identical to TRBD2. Germline V gives CDR1 SGHNT, CDR2 YENEEA. Losses at the gene ends were 5 bases for V and 8 bases for J; bases not matched to a gene: 12. There are 16 residues in the CDR3.

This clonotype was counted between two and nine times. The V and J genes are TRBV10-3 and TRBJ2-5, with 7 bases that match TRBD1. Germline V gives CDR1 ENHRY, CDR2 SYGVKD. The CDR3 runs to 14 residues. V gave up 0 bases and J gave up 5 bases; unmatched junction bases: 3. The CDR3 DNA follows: TGTGCCATCAGTGAGTCAGGGGGCGGCGAGACCCAGTACTTC. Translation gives CAISESGGGETQYF.

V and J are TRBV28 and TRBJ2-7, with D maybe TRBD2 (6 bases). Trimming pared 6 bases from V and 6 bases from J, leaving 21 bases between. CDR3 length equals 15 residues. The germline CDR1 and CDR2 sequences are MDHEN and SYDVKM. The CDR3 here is CASRTLGSGVSEQYF. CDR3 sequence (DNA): TGTGCCAGCAGGACCTTGGGGTCGGGGGTCTCCGAGCAGTACTTC.

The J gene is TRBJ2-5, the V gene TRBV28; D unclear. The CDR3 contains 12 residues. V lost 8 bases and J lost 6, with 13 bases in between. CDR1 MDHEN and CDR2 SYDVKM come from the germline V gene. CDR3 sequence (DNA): TGTGCCAGCGCGATCCCTCTTAAGACCCAGTACTTC. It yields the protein CASAIPLKTQYF.

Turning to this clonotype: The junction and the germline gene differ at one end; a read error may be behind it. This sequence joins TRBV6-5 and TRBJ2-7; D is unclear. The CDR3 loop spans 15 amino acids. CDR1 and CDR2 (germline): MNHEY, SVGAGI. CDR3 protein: CARSYSLQLAYEQYF. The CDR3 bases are TGTGCCAGGAGTTACTCGTTACAGTTGGCCTACGAGCAGTACTTC.

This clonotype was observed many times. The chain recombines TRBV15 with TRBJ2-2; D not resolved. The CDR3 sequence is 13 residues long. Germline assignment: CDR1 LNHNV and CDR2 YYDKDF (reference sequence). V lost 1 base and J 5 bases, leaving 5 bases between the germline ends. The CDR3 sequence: CATSRVFTGELFF. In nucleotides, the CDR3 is TGTGCCACCAGCAGAGTCTTTACCGGGGAGCTGTTTTTT.

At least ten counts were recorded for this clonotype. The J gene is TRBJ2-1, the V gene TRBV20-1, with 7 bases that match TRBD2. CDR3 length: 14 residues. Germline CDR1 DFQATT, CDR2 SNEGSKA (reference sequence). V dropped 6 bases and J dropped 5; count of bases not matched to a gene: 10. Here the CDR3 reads CSAAVAGRDNEQFF. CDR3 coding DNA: TGCAGTGCGGCCGTAGCGGGCAGGGACAATGAGCAGTTCTTC.

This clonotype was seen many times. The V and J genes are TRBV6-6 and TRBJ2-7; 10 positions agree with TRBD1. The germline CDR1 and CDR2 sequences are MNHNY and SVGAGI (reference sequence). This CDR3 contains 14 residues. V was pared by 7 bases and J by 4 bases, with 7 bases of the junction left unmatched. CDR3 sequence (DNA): TGTGCCAGCAACGGACAGGGGGAAGTATACGAGCAGTACTTC. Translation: CASNGQGEVYEQYF.

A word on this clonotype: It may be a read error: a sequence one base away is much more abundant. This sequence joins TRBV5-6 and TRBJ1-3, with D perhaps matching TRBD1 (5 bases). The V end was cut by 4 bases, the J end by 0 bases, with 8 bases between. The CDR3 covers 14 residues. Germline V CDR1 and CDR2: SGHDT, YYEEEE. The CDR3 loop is CASSLTVSGNTIYF. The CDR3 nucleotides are TGTGCCAGCAGCCTGACAGTCTCTGGAAACACCATATATTTT.

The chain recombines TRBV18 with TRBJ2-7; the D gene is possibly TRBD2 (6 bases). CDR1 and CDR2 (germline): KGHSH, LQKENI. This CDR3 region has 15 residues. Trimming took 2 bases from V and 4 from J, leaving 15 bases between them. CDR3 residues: CASSPSGLAAYEQYF. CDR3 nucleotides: TGTGCCAGCTCACCATCGGGACTTGCGGCGTACGAGCAGTACTTC.

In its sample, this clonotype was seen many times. This CDR3 is CASSFEGWYGYTF. The DNA of the CDR3 is TGTGCCAGCAGCTTTGAGGGATGGTATGGCTACACCTTC. This chain joins TRBV5-6 and TRBJ1-2, with D uncertain. Deletions cut 2 bases from V and 5 bases from J, with 10 bases between. The CDR3 runs to 13 residues. Germline values: CDR1 SGHDT, CDR2 YYEEEE.

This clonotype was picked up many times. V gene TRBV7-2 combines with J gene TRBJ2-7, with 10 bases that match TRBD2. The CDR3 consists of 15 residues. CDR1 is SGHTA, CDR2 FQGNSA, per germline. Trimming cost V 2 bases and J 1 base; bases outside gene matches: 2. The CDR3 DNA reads TGTGCCAGCAGCTTATTAGCGGGAGGTTCCTACGAGCAGTACTTC. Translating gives CASSLLAGGSYEQYF.